A single T cell receptor beta chain is shown here with its context. A few counts support this clonotype. Its specific antigen is unknown. No quality values exist for individual bases; no much larger clone is one base distant. The data belong to a study of blood T cells in healthy people across ages (dated by TCRdb to between 2014 and 2016). Background for the entire study: Template switching captured roughly one uniquely barcoded TCR beta cDNA molecule per two T cells in model experiments. Using deep sequencing normalized with unique cDNA molecular identifiers, the study measured how TCR beta repertoire diversity changes with age. Donors were grouped into four age groups: young (average approximately 16 years), middle-aged (under 40), aged (roughly 62) and long-lived (approximately 82). To avoid experimental bias, donors of different ages were randomly spread across the sequencing lanes. Two additional independent replicas of 1 million unique cDNA reads from the same blood draw were analyzed for two donors (one aged 18 to 30 and one aged 80 or older). Findings and caveats that apply to the study as a whole: Estimates of total diversity based on one million sequenced T cells were considered lower bounds and underestimates. Since profiling was done on bulk unsorted PBMCs, naive and antigen-experienced compartments could not be conclusively compared. Observed TCR beta diversity per million T cells fell roughly linearly with age, and a significant reduction was already apparent by age approximately 40. There was a strong correlation between observed TCR beta diversity and the percentage of naive T cells measured by flow cytometry. Because the CMV infection status of the donors was unknown, age-related changes in expanded clonotypes may potentially have been confounded. Compared with the aged group, the long-lived group had more naive CD4+ T cells, fewer expanded clones and increased TCR diversity, a pattern suggesting age selection.

Libraries were built with 5' RACE. A second PCR of roughly 6 to 12 cycles was run with a J-beta primer mix and a sample-barcoded 5' primer. A template-switch 5' adaptor carrying 12 random nucleotides introduced a unique molecular identifier onto each TCR beta cDNA molecule. At least 2.5 million CDR3-containing paired-end reads were obtained from each sample. First-strand cDNA synthesis was performed from all RNA using the Mint cDNA synthesis kit, with priming by a TRBC-specific oligonucleotide. Following uracil-DNA glycosylase treatment, all cDNA underwent a first 18-cycle PCR with the universal primers M1SS and BC2_uni_R. The study's own analysis went as follows. For normalization, 1 million high-quality reads were randomly selected from each sample, with every read carrying a distinct molecular identifier. Reads with shared molecular identifiers were discarded instead of being binned into consensus sequences. MiTCR, set to a Q25 quality threshold and the strictest error-elimination algorithm, was used for CDR3 identification, clonotype clustering and error correction. A nonparametric unseen species model with Euler transformation was used to estimate a lower bound on total TCR beta diversity. The public reads were quality trimmed at Q25 with fastp and then assembled into clones with MiXCR by TCRdb, keeping productive beta chains. Rows merge per CDR3 protein into single entries with the most common DNA and genes. It is TCRdb's table, rather than the study itself, that gives the V and J calls and clone size. In this sample the table shows over 1,500,000 distinct CDR3 sequences, around 40% of which occur a single time. The biggest ten clones account for roughly 23% of the sample.

The donors were around 39 Caucasian individuals from Russia, aged 6 to 90 years, who were systemically healthy. Each donor gave ten milliliters of peripheral blood, collected into EDTA-treated Vacutainer tubes. Ficoll-Paque density-gradient centrifugation was used to isolate PBMCs, with at least 6.5 million per sample. Total RNA, at least 6 micrograms per sample, was extracted from PBMCs with Trizol reagent. For every donor, flow cytometry on a PBMC aliquot measured the percentage of naive CD45RAhigh/CD27high T cells. Inclusive of the bounding cysteine and phenylalanine, the CDR3 is 21 residues long. The kept DNA is CDR3 alone, 63 bases in frame from the first base. As encoded in the germline V gene (reference sequence), CDR1 is DFQATT while CDR2 is SNEGSKA. Trimming accounts for 1 base at V and 2 bases at J, while the number of junction bases matched to no gene is 18.

The receptor chain draws on TRBV20-1 and TRBJ2-3, and 13 bases in between align with TRBD2. Sequencing used blood. This TCR was recovered from a human donor in good health. The DNA sequence is TGCAGTGCTAGAGGAGGGGTACGACTAGCGGGGGGCCCAGTTTCCACAGATACGCAGTATTTT. The encoded protein is CSARGGVRLAGGPVSTDTQYF.